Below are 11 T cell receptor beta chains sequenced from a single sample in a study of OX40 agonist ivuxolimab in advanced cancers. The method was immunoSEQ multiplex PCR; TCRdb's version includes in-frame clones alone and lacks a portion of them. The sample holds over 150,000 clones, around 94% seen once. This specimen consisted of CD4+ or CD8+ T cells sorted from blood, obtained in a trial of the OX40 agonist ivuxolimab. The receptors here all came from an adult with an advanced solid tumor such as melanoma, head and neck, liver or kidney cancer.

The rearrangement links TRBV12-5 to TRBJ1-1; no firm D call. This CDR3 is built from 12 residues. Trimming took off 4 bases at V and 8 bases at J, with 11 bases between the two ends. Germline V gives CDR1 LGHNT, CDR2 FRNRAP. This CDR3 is CASGSAYSEAFF. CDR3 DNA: TGTGCTAGTGGTTCGGCGTACAGCGAAGCTTTCTTT.

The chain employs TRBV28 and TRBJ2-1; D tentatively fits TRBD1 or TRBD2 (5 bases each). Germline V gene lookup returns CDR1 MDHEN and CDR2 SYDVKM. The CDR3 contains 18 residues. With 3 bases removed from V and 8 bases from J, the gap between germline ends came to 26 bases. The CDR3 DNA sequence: TGTGCCAGCAGTTTCTTAGCGCCATTCGGATGGACATCAGATGAGCAGTTCTTC. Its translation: CASSFLAPFGWTSDEQFF.

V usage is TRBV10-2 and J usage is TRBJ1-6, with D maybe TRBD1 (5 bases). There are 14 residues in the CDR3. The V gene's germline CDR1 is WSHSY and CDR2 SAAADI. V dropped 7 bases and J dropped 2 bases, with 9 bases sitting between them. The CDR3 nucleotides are TGCGCCAGCACGGGGGAACCCTATAATTCACCCCTCCACTTT. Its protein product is CASTGEPYNSPLHF.

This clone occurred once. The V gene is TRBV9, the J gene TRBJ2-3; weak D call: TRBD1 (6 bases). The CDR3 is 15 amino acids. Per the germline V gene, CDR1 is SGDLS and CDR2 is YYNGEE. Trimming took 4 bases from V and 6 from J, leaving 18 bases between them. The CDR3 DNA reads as TGTGCCAGCAGCTCTGCCAGCCCAAGGGGGGATACGCAGTATTTT. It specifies CASSSASPRGDTQYF.

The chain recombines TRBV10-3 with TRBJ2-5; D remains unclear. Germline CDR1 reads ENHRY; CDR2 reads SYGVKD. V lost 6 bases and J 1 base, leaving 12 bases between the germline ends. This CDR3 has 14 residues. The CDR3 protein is CAIRDATAQETQYF. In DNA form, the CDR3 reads TGTGCCATCAGGGACGCGACTGCCCAAGAGACCCAGTACTTC.

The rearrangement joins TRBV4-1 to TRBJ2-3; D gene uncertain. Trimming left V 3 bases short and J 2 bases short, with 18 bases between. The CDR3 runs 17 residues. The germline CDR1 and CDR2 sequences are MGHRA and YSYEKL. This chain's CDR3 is CASSHPTLVHLTDTQYF. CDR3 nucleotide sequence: TGCGCCAGCAGCCATCCGACCCTAGTTCACCTCACAGATACGCAGTATTTT.

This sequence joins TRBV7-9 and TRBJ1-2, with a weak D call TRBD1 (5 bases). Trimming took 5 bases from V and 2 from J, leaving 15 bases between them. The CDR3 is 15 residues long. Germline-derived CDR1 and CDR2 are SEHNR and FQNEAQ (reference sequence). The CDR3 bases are TGTGCCAGCAGCCTCTTAGGGGCCTTAAACTATGGCTACACCTTC. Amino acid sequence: CASSLLGALNYGYTF.

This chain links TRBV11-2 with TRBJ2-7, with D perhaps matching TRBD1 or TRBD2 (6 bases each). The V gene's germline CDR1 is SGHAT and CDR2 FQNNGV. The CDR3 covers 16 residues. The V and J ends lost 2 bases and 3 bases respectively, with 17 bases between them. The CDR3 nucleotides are TGTGCCAGCAGCTTACTGGGGTCGGGGGCCGGCTACGAGCAGTACTTC. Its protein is CASSLLGSGAGYEQYF.

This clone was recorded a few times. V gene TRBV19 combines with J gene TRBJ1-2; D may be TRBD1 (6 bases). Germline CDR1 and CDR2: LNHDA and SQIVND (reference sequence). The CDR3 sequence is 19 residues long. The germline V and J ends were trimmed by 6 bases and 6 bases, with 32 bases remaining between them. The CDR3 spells CASRPTPLLTGKSWNGYTF. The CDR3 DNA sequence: TGTGCCAGTAGGCCAACCCCCCTCCTAACAGGGAAGTCTTGGAATGGCTACACCTTC. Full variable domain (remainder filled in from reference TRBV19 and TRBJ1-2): DGGITQSPKYLFRKEGQNVTLSCEQNLNHDAMYWYRQDPGQGLRLIYYSQIVNDFQKGDIAEGYSVSREKKESFPLTVTSAQKNPTAFYLCASRPTPLLTGKSWNGYTFGSGTRLTVV.

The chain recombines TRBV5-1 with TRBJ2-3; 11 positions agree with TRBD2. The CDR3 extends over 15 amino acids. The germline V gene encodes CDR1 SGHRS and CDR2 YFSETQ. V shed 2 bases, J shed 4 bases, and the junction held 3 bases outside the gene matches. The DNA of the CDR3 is TGCGCCAGCAGCTTAACTAGCGGGGGTTCAGATACGCAGTATTTT. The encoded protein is CASSLTSGGSDTQYF. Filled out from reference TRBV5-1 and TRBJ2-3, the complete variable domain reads KAGVTQTPRYLIKTRGQQVTLSCSPISGHRSVSWYQQTPGQGLQFLFEYFSETQRNKGNFPGRFSGRQFSNSRSEMNVSTLELGDSALYLCASSLTSGGSDTQYFGPGTRLTVL.

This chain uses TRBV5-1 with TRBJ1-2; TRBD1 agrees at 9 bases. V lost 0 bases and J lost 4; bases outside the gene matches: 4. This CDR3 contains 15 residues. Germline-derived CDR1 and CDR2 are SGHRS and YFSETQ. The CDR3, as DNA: TGCGCCAGCAGCTTGGTACACAGGGGGCTCTATGGCTACACCTTC. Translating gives CASSLVHRGLYGYTF.